The text below deals with one T cell receptor (beta chain). CD8 cells regarded as naive lacked CD45RO, were positively chosen for CCR7, and omitted terminally differentiated effector memory CD45RA+ cells. Authors' data handling: Without quality scores, immunoSEQ junctional reads could not be filtered like full-length reads. Profiling relied on immunoSEQ multiplex PCR, and the TCRdb table lists in-frame clones only, not all of them. The V and J calls and the clone size are those of that table, but D and trimming were determined from the DNA. The data contain around 2,100,000 clones, about 95% of them seen just once; the ten biggest clones take up around 1%. The data stem from a study of shared clonotypes between healthy human individuals. The CDR3 sequence is 16 residues long. J gave up 3 bases and V 0 bases, and 3 bases lay outside the gene matches. Germline V gene sequence: CDR1 PRHDT, CDR2 FYEKMQ (reference sequence).

The receptor was isolated from a man between 18 and 35 years old in good health. Source material: naive CD8+ T cells sorted from blood. V usage is TRBV13 and J usage is TRBJ2-3; 10 nucleotides agree with TRBD1. DNA of the CDR3: TGTGCCAGCAGCTTAGGCCGGACAGGGGGGACAGATACGCAGTATTTT. This sequence encodes CASSLGRTGGTDTQYF.